The 19 T cell receptor beta chains below come from one sample, sequenced in a study of regulatory T cells in long-lasting Graves disease. Time point defined: persistent/refractory GD, antithyroid drugs over 5 years with positive TRAb. RNA from PBMCs was the source of the TCR library. For TCR beta, libraries came from iRepertoire HTBI primers and Arm-PCR of CDR3 regions. Each CDR3 protein is one row after TCRdb ran MiXCR on the multiplex PCR reads. The sample records roughly 490,000 distinct CDR3 sequences, roughly 22% being singletons. Sample: peripheral blood mononuclear cells (PBMCs), taken when the disease was refractory, from a patient treated with antithyroid drugs. These receptors all stem from a female donor with Graves disease.

In this sample, this clonotype turned up a few times. At one boundary the junction diverges from the germline segment, which might be a read error. The CDR3 DNA reads as TGTGCCTGGAAAACCCTAAACATCGGGGAGCTGTTTTTT. Its translation: CAWKTLNIGELFF. V and J are TRBV30 and TRBJ2-2, with D unresolved. Germline assignment: CDR1 GTSNPN and CDR2 SVGIG (reference sequence). CDR3 length: 13 amino acids.

In its sample, this clonotype was seen a few times. V is TRBV6-1 and J is TRBJ2-7, with a tentative D call TRBD2 (6 bases). The CDR3 runs 13 residues. The V gene lost 1 base and the J gene lost 4 bases, with 8 bases spanning the gap. CDR1 and CDR2 (germline): MNHNS, SASEGT. This CDR3 reads CASSEVEGYEQYF. CDR3 nucleotides: TGTGCCAGCAGTGAAGTGGAGGGTTACGAGCAGTACTTC.

Comments on this clonotype: It may be a read error: a sequence one base away is much more abundant. J is TRBJ2-7 and V is TRBV11-2; 7 nucleotides agree with TRBD1. V lost 3 bases and J lost 3; bases outside the gene matches: 8. The germline gives CDR1 SGHAT, CDR2 FQNNGV. This CDR3 comprises 15 residues. DNA for the CDR3: TGTGCCAGCAGCTTCACCGGGACAGTCGGCTACGAGCAGTACTTC. Protein: CASSFTGTVGYEQYF.

J is TRBJ1-4 and V is TRBV6-5, with D tentatively TRBD1 (6 bases). V was clipped by 4 bases and J by 7 bases, with 16 bases between them. Germline loops: CDR1 MNHEY, CDR2 SVGAGI. The CDR3 is made up of 15 amino acids. As DNA, the CDR3 is TGTGCCAGCAGTTCACCGCCGGGGGCCGGTGAAAAACTGTTTTTT. It specifies CASSSPPGAGEKLFF.

The chain employs TRBV7-2 and TRBJ1-4; 7 nucleotides line up with TRBD1. Germline CDR1 is SGHTA and CDR2 is FQGNSA. The J segment lost 2 bases and the V segment lost 4 bases, leaving 4 bases of the junction unmatched. The CDR3 runs to 15 residues. Here the CDR3 reads CASSSGQVTNEKLFF. CDR3 bases: TGTGCCAGCAGCTCAGGACAGGTTACTAATGAAAAACTGTTTTTT.

This clonotype has a count of ten or more. This rearrangement joins TRBV7-2 to TRBJ1-5, with D unresolved. The V gene's germline CDR1 is SGHTA and CDR2 FQGNSA. V was clipped by 2 bases and J by 3 bases, with 5 bases between them. This CDR3 is 13 amino acids long. The CDR3 DNA is TGTGCCAGCAGCTTACTTACCAATCAGCCCCAGCATTTT. Protein product: CASSLLTNQPQHF.

The CDR3 protein is CSARFEVWNTEAFF. Here the CDR3 DNA reads TGCAGTGCTAGATTCGAAGTATGGAACACTGAAGCTTTCTTT. This rearrangement joins TRBV20-1 to TRBJ1-1; no firm D call. The CDR3 spans 14 residues. Looked up from germline, CDR1 is DFQATT and CDR2 is SNEGSKA (reference sequence). The V end was cut by 2 bases, the J end by 1 base, with 11 bases between.

This rearrangement joins TRBV6-2 or TRBV6-3 to TRBJ2-1, with 8 bases that match TRBD2. Germline V CDR1 and CDR2: MNHEY, SVGEGT. The CDR3 is made up of 20 amino acids. J gave up 1 base and V 6 bases, and 20 bases lay outside the gene matches. CDR3 nucleotides: TGTGCCAGCAGGACGGACGGGGCGGGAGGCACGACTGCTTCCTACAATGAGCAGTTCTTC. It yields the protein CASRTDGAGGTTASYNEQFF.

In the case of this clonotype: This could be a read error, since a much larger clone is one nucleotide away. This chain links TRBV20-1 with TRBJ2-7; 8 positions match TRBD1. Germline lookup yields CDR1 DFQATT and CDR2 SNEGSKA (reference sequence). V was pared by 7 bases and J by 9 bases, with 17 bases of the junction left unmatched. There are 14 residues in the CDR3. CDR3 bases: TGCAGTGGGGCCGTCGGACAGGGAAGAGACGGGCAGTACTTC. Amino acids: CSGAVGQGRDGQYF.

Many counts were recorded for this clonotype. This chain links TRBV28 with TRBJ2-6; D gene unclear. The length of the CDR3 is 14 residues. Germline V gene data show CDR1 as MDHEN and CDR2 as SYDVKM. V was trimmed by 4 bases and J by 0 bases, leaving 4 bases between them. The chain's CDR3 is CASSSSSGANVLTF. CDR3 coding DNA: TGTGCCAGCAGTTCCAGCTCTGGGGCCAACGTCCTGACTTTC.

The chain carries TRBV30 and TRBJ2-7, with D unresolved. The CDR3 has 14 amino acids. V was trimmed by 1 base and J by 0 bases, leaving 10 bases between them. The germline V gene has CDR1 GTSNPN and CDR2 SVGIG (reference sequence). CDR3 in amino acids: CAWSEDPGSYEQYF. CDR3 coding DNA: TGTGCCTGGAGTGAGGACCCGGGCTCCTACGAGCAGTACTTC.

The rearrangement joins TRBV6-1 to TRBJ2-7, with 10 bases matching TRBD1. V was clipped by 7 bases and J by 3 bases; unmatched bases: 3. CDR3 length equals 13 residues. CDR1 is MNHNS and CDR2 is SASEGT in the germline V gene. The CDR3, as DNA: TGTGCCAGCAAGAGGACAGGGGGCTACGAGCAGTACTTC. This sequence encodes CASKRTGGYEQYF.

The chain uses TRBV7-9 and TRBJ1-2; D remains unclear. The CDR3 loop spans 13 amino acids. In germline, CDR1 is SEHNR, CDR2 FQNEAQ (reference sequence). V dropped 4 bases and J dropped 6 bases, with 12 bases sitting between them. CDR3 amino acids: CASSYNRAHGYTF. In DNA form, the CDR3 reads TGTGCCAGCAGCTATAATAGGGCCCATGGCTACACCTTC.

The V gene is TRBV20-1, the J gene TRBJ2-1; D possibly uses TRBD1 or TRBD2 (5 bases each). Trimming stripped 5 bases from V and 2 bases from J, with 13 bases between. The germline gives CDR1 DFQATT, CDR2 SNEGSKA (reference sequence). This CDR3 spans 14 amino acids. In DNA form, the CDR3 reads TGCAGTGCTCATGACTGGGGGACCTACAATGAGCAGTTCTTC. Protein product: CSAHDWGTYNEQFF.

CDR3 DNA sequence: TGTGCCATCAGTGAGGCTCGCTCGGTCGGGGCCAACGTCCTGACTTTC. Its protein product is CAISEARSVGANVLTF. The V call is TRBV10-3, the J call TRBJ2-6; D not resolved. The germline V and J ends were trimmed by 2 bases and 4 bases, with 12 bases remaining between them. Germline V gives CDR1 ENHRY, CDR2 SYGVKD. The CDR3 contains 16 residues.

This clonotype was seen repeatedly, ten times or more. This rearrangement joins TRBV20-1 to TRBJ2-5; D may be TRBD2 (6 bases). Between the trimmed V and J ends, which lost 5 bases and 3 bases, there was a span of 13 bases. Per germline, CDR1 DFQATT and CDR2 SNEGSKA (reference sequence). The CDR3 runs to 13 residues. The CDR3 DNA sequence: TGCAGTGCTTATCTAGCGAATAAAGAGACCCAGTACTTC. It specifies CSAYLANKETQYF.

Remarks on this clonotype: A much larger clone sits a single nucleotide away, making a read error possible. The gene calls are TRBV5-5 and TRBJ2-2; no clear D. With 3 bases removed from V and 3 bases from J, the gap between germline ends came to 6 bases. Germline lookup yields CDR1 SGHKS and CDR2 YYEKEE (reference sequence). CDR3 length: 13 amino acids. The CDR3 DNA reads TGTGCCAGCAGCTCACAGTACACCGGGGAGCTGTTTTTT. It yields the protein CASSSQYTGELFF.

The chain uses TRBV20-1 and TRBJ2-7; D uncertain. This CDR3 is 12 amino acids long. Germline V gives CDR1 DFQATT, CDR2 SNEGSKA (reference sequence). V was clipped by 3 bases and J by 0 bases, with 6 bases between them. CDR3 DNA: TGCAGTGCTAGTCCGGTCTCCTACGAGCAGTACTTC. Its translation is CSASPVSYEQYF.

V usage is TRBV27 and J usage is TRBJ2-3, with D perhaps TRBD2 (6 bases). CDR1 and CDR2 from the germline V gene are MNHEY and SMNVEV (reference sequence). V was trimmed by 8 bases and J by 2 bases, leaving 11 bases between them. This CDR3 region has 13 residues. The CDR3 loop is CASGRFNTDTQYF. The CDR3 coding sequence is TGTGCCAGCGGGAGGTTTAACACAGATACGCAGTATTTT.